These T cell receptor beta chains were read from a single sample in a study of T cell responses to AZD1222 COVID-19 vaccine. Produced via immunoSEQ multiplex PCR; TCRdb's table is partial and in-frame only. Of about 94,000 clones in the sample, 85% were seen once. The specimen comprised peripheral blood, sampled 28 days after the second AZD1222 dose. The receptors here all came from an adult who received the AZD1222 COVID-19 vaccine. The CDR3 runs from the conserved cysteine through the conserved F or W. The D gene is left open where the match is weak. Expanded clones get a size class; other rows say once, few or many, or leave the size out.

clone_size j_call d_call v_call cdr3_aa cdr3_nt
. TRBJ1-4 . TRBV7-9 CASSRYVGEKLFF TGTGCCAGCAGCCGTTACGTAGGTGAAAAACTGTTTTTT
few TRBJ1-2 . TRBV9 CASSVGGVYGYTF TGTGCCAGCAGCGTAGGAGGGGTTTATGGCTACACCTTC
. TRBJ2-5 . TRBV2 CASSELRGGYQETQYF TGTGCCAGCAGTGAACTTCGGGGCGGGTACCAAGAGACCCAGTACTTC
. TRBJ1-1 TRBD1 TRBV29-1 CSVEENRGPTEAFF TGCAGCGTTGAAGAAAACAGGGGGCCCACTGAAGCTTTCTTT
. TRBJ1-4 . TRBV21-1 CASSKGRWDRLNEKLFF TGTGCCAGCAGCAAAGGGCGGTGGGACAGGTTGAATGAAAAACTGTTTTTT
. TRBJ2-3 TRBD2 TRBV6-5 CASSIAGATDTQYF TGTGCCAGCAGTATAGCGGGGGCCACAGATACGCAGTATTTT
. TRBJ2-7 . TRBV2 CASSELGGRNEQYF TGTGCCAGCAGTGAACTGGGGGGACGTAACGAGCAGTACTTC
. TRBJ1-3 . TRBV18 CASSPSALVSGNTIYF TGTGCCAGCTCACCCAGCGCCCTAGTTTCTGGAAACACCATATATTTT
. TRBJ2-7 . TRBV5-1 CASSLYSERTYEQYF TGCGCCAGCAGCTTGTACAGCGAACGAACCTACGAGCAGTACTTC
. TRBJ2-3 TRBD2 TRBV2 CASSPLLGGSFSDTQYF TGTGCCAGCAGCCCCCTTTTGGGCGGGAGCTTCTCAGATACGCAGTATTTT
. TRBJ1-4 TRBD1 TRBV2 CASSWVGTGTGEKLFF TGTGCCAGCAGTTGGGTCGGGACAGGGACCGGTGAAAAACTGTTTTTT
few TRBJ2-3 . TRBV5-1 CASSARLGSTDTQYF TGCGCCAGCAGCGCGCGACTAGGCAGCACAGATACGCAGTATTTT
. TRBJ1-5 TRBD1 TRBV2 CASSLQGFPLNQPQHF TGTGCCAGCAGTCTACAGGGGTTCCCGCTCAATCAGCCCCAGCATTTT
. TRBJ1-4 . TRBV5-1 CASSLSPHRNEKLFF TGCGCCAGCAGCTTGTCCCCACACCGCAATGAAAAACTGTTTTTT
. TRBJ2-2 TRBD2 TRBV19 CASSIGLAGGTGELFF TGTGCCAGTAGTATTGGGCTAGCGGGAGGCACCGGGGAGCTGTTTTTT
. TRBJ1-6 . TRBV7-9 CASQGRRRINSPLHF TGTGCCAGCCAGGGGCGGCGGAGGATTAATTCACCCCTCCACTTT
. TRBJ1-2 . TRBV4-2 CASSQAQDRFSGYTF TGTGCCAGCAGCCAAGCGCAAGACCGCTTTTCTGGCTACACCTTC
once TRBJ2-2 . TRBV24-1 CATSDPSGSNTGELFF TGTGCCACCAGTGACCCATCGGGTAGTAACACCGGGGAGCTGTTTTTT
. TRBJ2-7 TRBD1 TRBV6-6 CASSSDRLGEQYF TGTGCCAGCAGCTCGGACAGGCTGGGTGAGCAGTACTTC
. TRBJ1-6 . TRBV28 CASLKAGAVAPLHF TGTGCCAGCCTCAAAGCAGGGGCCGTCGCACCCCTCCACTTT